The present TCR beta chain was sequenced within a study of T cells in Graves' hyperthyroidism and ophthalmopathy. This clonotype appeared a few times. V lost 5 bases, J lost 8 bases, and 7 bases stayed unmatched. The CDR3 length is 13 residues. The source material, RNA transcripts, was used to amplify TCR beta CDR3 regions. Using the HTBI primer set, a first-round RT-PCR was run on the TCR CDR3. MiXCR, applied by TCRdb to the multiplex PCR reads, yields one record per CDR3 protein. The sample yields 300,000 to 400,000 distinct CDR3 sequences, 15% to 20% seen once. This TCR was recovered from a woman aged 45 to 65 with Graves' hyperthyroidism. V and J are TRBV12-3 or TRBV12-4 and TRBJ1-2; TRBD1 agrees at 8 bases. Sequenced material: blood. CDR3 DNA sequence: TGTGCCAGCAGTCCGGACAGGGTTTCGGGCTACACCTTC. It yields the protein CASSPDRVSGYTF.